This TCR beta chain derives from a study of blood T cell repertoires in COVID-19. Study overall: Collection of acute and convalescent COVID-19 samples took place in the United States, Italy and Spain.

The authors' processing: How many nucleated cells were present was estimated from reference gene primer amplification. Measured with immunoSEQ multiplex PCR; TCRdb has only the in-frame clones, and not every one. D and trimming were read from the DNA, whereas the V and J calls and clone size are those reported in that table. The sample lists 200,000 to 300,000 clones, approximately 91% occurring once. CDR1 and CDR2 from the germline V gene are SEHNR and FQNEAQ (reference sequence). The CDR3 is 15 amino acids. V lost 6 bases, J lost 7 bases, and 4 bases stayed unmatched. The rearrangement uses TRBV7-9 and TRBJ2-1; 15 positions match TRBD2. The source material was peripheral blood. This clonotype originated in a woman aged 30 to 39 with acute or convalescent COVID-19. The CDR3 coding sequence is TGTGCCAGCAGTTCCGGGACTAGCGGGAGGAATGAGCAGTTCTTC. Protein sequence: CASSSGTSGRNEQFF.